What follows is one T cell receptor (beta chain) and its context. Antigen specificity is unknown. This sample was taken from a study of OX40 agonist ivuxolimab in advanced cancers. Sequencing was performed with immunoSEQ multiplex PCR; in TCRdb, only in-frame clones are kept and a portion is missing. The sample lists approximately 58,000 clones, just under 80% occurring once. Study findings and constraints: Expanded clones tended on average to be more numerous among CD8+ T cells than CD4+.

V lost 6 bases and J 0 bases, leaving 12 bases between the germline ends. Germline V gives CDR1 SGHTA, CDR2 FQGNSA. The CDR3 sequence is 15 residues long. The source was CD4+ or CD8+ T cells sorted from blood, collected in a trial of the OX40 agonist ivuxolimab. The sequence derives from an adult with an advanced solid tumor such as melanoma, head and neck, liver or kidney cancer. The V and J genes are TRBV7-2 and TRBJ1-3; a possible D gene is TRBD1 (5 bases). CDR3 DNA sequence: TGTGCCAGCAGGACAGAATTTAGCTCTGGAAACACCATATATTTT. It codes for CASRTEFSSGNTIYF. The full variable domain, with the rest looked up from reference TRBV7-2 and TRBJ1-3, is GAGVSQSPSNKVTEKGKDVELRCDPISGHTALYWYRQSLGQGLEFLIYFQGNSAPDKSGLPSDRFSAERTGGSVSTLTIQRTQQEDSAVYLCASRTEFSSGNTIYFGEGSWLTVV.